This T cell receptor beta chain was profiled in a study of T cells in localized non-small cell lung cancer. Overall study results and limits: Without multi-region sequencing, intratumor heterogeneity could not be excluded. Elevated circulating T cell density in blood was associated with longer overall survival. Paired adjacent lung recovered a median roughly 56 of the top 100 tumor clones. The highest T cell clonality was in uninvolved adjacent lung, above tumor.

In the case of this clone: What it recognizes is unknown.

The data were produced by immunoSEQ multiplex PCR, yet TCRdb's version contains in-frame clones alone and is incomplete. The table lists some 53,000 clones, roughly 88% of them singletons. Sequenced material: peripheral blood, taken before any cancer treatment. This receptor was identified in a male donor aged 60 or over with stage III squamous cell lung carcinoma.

The CDR3 spells CASSLTTVDSPLHF. The CDR3 nucleotides are TGTGCCAGCAGCTTGACGACGGTAGACTCACCCCTCCACTTT. V is TRBV11-1 and J is TRBJ1-6, with D unresolved. Germline-derived CDR1 and CDR2 are SGHAT and FQDESV (reference sequence). This CDR3 contains 14 residues. V lost 3 bases and J lost 10, with 13 bases in between.